This T cell receptor beta chain stems from a study of blood T cell repertoires in COVID-19. Study summary: Some COVID-19 samples were acute and others convalescent; all came from the United States, Italy and Spain. The analysed material was cDNA or gDNA that came from T cells, B-cell-depleted T cells, or PBMCs.

The data were produced by immunoSEQ multiplex PCR, yet TCRdb's version contains in-frame clones alone and is incomplete. The sample shows around 360,000 clones, about 90% of them seen only once. This CDR3 spans 13 amino acids. Germline V CDR1 and CDR2: MDHEN, SYDVKM. V was pared by 5 bases and J by 3 bases, with 10 bases between. The TCR comes from a woman in her thirties with COVID-19, enrolled during active disease. The material sequenced was peripheral blood. The chain carries TRBV28 and TRBJ1-1; D perhaps matches TRBD1 (5 bases). CDR3 nucleotide sequence: TGTGCCAGCAGTCCGTGGGGGGACACTGAAGCTTTCTTT. Encoded protein: CASSPWGDTEAFF. The full variable domain, its missing parts supplied by reference TRBV28 and TRBJ1-1, is DVKVTQSSRYLVKRTGEKVFLECVQDMDHENMFWYRQDPGLGLRLIYFSYDVKMKEKGDIPEGYSVSREKKERFSLILESASTNQTSMYLCASSPWGDTEAFFGQGTRLTVV.